The rows below give T cell receptor beta chains drawn from one sample of a study of blood T cell repertoires in COVID-19. Libraries were prepared by immunoSEQ multiplex PCR; TCRdb keeps only in-frame clonotypes and omits some of them. There are about 150,000 clones in the sample; around 84% occur only once, and about 8.6% lies in the top ten. The sample taken for sequencing was PBMCs or T cells enriched from blood (not recorded which). These receptors all come from a woman aged 45 to 65 who had recovered from COVID-19. Both conserved end residues are part of each CDR3. Expanded clones get a size class; other rows say once, few or many, or leave the size out.

clone_size	v_call	j_call	cdr3_aa
once	TRBV6-5	TRBJ1-3	CASSSPPGAGNTIYF
.	TRBV4-3	TRBJ2-3	CASSQDLADRLFSFSTDTQYF
many	TRBV10-3	TRBJ2-7	CAISTPGQGIGEQYF
.	TRBV15	TRBJ2-7	CATSRDKLAYEQYF
few	TRBV7-9	TRBJ2-7	CASSSGRGDEQYF
.	TRBV20-1	TRBJ1-6	CSASQDRQNSPLHF
.	TRBV5-4	TRBJ2-1	CASSYPSGNNEQFF
.	TRBV27	TRBJ1-2	CASSWTGAYGYTF
.	TRBV19	TRBJ1-2	CASSDRTGGNYGYTF
.	TRBV6-2/TRBV6-3	TRBJ2-7	CASTPKGAWSAEQYF
many	TRBV11-2	TRBJ1-1	CASSLTGVYTEAFF
.	TRBV7-3	TRBJ2-7	CASSRGPTGANEQYF
.	TRBV3-1/TRBV3-2	TRBJ1-5	CASSHGTASHNQPQHF
.	TRBV15	TRBJ1-5	CATTPEQGQPQHF
.	TRBV21-1	TRBJ1-1	CASSLSRDREVNTEAFF
.	TRBV29-1	TRBJ2-7	CSVEAGAYEQYF
.	TRBV7-6	TRBJ1-3	CASSLEQGPPNTIYF
.	TRBV11-2	TRBJ2-7	CASSLDLVTGEQYF
.	TRBV19	TRBJ1-4	CASRRGTGGNEKLFF
.	TRBV4-2	TRBJ2-7	CASSQDLPSGSAGQYF
once	TRBV7-2	TRBJ2-1	CASRETSSSYNEQFF
.	TRBV19	TRBJ1-5	CASSRTGSGYNQPQHF